Each of the 3 T cell receptor beta chains below was sequenced from the same sample in a study of blood T cell repertoires in COVID-19 (TCRdb year 2020). Libraries were constructed by the immunoSEQ multiplex PCR assay. TCRdb obtained this table from immuneACCESS and retained in-frame rearrangements with V and J assigned. These tables miss some clones; where compared with another copy, unresolved V genes account for less than half of the shortfall, and the remainder is unexplained. This sample has approximately 200,000 clones in its table, and around 80% of those were observed once. The leading ten clones occupy 12% of the sample. Sequenced sample: peripheral blood. All receptors derive from a woman in her forties or fifties with acute or convalescent COVID-19.

This clone was detected once. The chain is built from TRBV19 and TRBJ1-5; 8 positions match TRBD1. The germline CDR1 and CDR2 sequences are LNHDA and SQIVND (reference sequence). This CDR3 has 15 amino acids. Trimming cost V 4 bases and J 4 bases; bases outside gene matches: 6. The CDR3 DNA follows: TGTGCCAGTAGTAGCGGACAGGGAGGGAATCAGCCCCAGCATTTT. Amino acids: CASSSGQGGNQPQHF.

The genes are TRBV1 and TRBJ2-7; no DNA check was done on the table's D call, TRBD2. TRBV1 is an annotated pseudogene. The CDR3 covers 16 residues. The CDR3 sequence is CTSGGRTSGGRYEQYF. In DNA, the CDR3 is TGCACCAGCGGCGGCAGGACTAGCGGGGGGAGGTACGAGCAGTACTTC.

This clone was counted a single time. The chain is built from TRBV7-2 and TRBJ1-1, with 7 bases matching TRBD1. With V trimmed by 4 bases and J by 0 bases, 8 bases remained unmatched. The CDR3 consists of 16 residues. Germline loops: CDR1 SGHTA, CDR2 FQGNSA. The CDR3 region has the DNA TGTGCCAGCAGCTCCCGGGACAGCCCCATGAACACTGAAGCTTTCTTT. It codes for CASSSRDSPMNTEAFF.